One and the same sample provided the 10 T cell receptor beta chains below, sequenced in a study of radiotherapy plus CTLA-4 blockade in lung cancer. The repertoire was sequenced with immunoSEQ multiplex PCR; TCRdb's copy has only in-frame clones and lacks some. The table shows 85,000 to 100,000 clones, with approximately 86% occurring only once. The sample in question was peripheral blood, obtained from a patient treated with radiotherapy plus ipilimumab. The origin of the receptors is a human donor with non-small cell lung cancer that progressed on radiotherapy plus ipilimumab.

Here the CDR3 DNA reads TGCGCCAGCAGCCAAGACCCAGTCAATTCACCCCTCCACTTT. Protein: CASSQDPVNSPLHF. The rearrangement joins TRBV4-3 to TRBJ1-6; D is ambiguous. V lost 0 bases, J lost 7 bases, and 7 bases lay in between. This CDR3 comprises 14 residues. Germline V gene sequence: CDR1 LGHNA, CDR2 YSLEER.

V and J are TRBV5-1 and TRBJ1-4, with D perhaps TRBD1 (5 bases). Germline V gene lookup returns CDR1 SGHRS and CDR2 YFSETQ. CDR3 length equals 13 residues. Between the trimmed V and J ends, which lost 0 bases and 8 bases, there was a span of 8 bases. CDR3 loop: CASSLVKGEKLFF. The CDR3 nucleotides are TGCGCCAGCAGCTTGGTAAAGGGGGAAAAACTGTTTTTT.

The rearrangement links TRBV27 to TRBJ2-7; no definite D call. This CDR3 has 14 residues. The V and J ends lost 3 bases and 2 bases respectively, with 11 bases between them. Looked up from germline, CDR1 is MNHEY and CDR2 is SMNVEV (reference sequence). The CDR3 region is CASSFGAGTYEQYF. The CDR3 DNA is TGTGCCAGCAGTTTCGGCGCAGGTACCTACGAGCAGTACTTC.

The CDR3 loop reads CASSAGVPDRGYEQFF. The CDR3, as DNA: TGTGCCAGCAGTGCCGGGGTCCCCGACAGGGGCTATGAGCAGTTCTTC. The gene calls are TRBV2 and TRBJ2-1, with 8 bases matching TRBD1. The V gene end was trimmed by 4 bases and the J gene end by 8 bases; junction bases not matched to a gene: 13. This CDR3 has 16 residues. Germline V gives CDR1 SNHLY, CDR2 FYNNEI.

This chain uses TRBV29-1 with TRBJ1-4; D is perhaps TRBD1 (5 bases). Trimming took 5 bases from V and 5 from J, leaving 15 bases between them. The CDR3 runs 14 residues. Per germline, CDR1 SQVTM and CDR2 ANQGSEA. For the CDR3, the DNA is TGCAGCGTTAAGAACAGGTTGACGAATGAAAAACTGTTTTTT. It is translated as CSVKNRLTNEKLFF. Complete variable domain (other parts from reference TRBV29-1 and TRBJ1-4): SAVISQKPSRDICQRGTSLTIQCQVDSQVTMMFWYRQQPGQSLTLIATANQGSEATYESGFVIDKFPISRPNLTFSTLTVSNMSPEDSSIYLCSVKNRLTNEKLFFGSGTQLSVL.

The chain is built from TRBV6-6 and TRBJ2-1; D uncertain. V lost 6 bases and J 3 bases, leaving 3 bases between the germline ends. CDR1 is MNHNY and CDR2 is SVGAGI in the germline V gene (reference sequence). The CDR3 covers 11 residues. DNA of the CDR3: TGTGCCAGCAGGGGCTACAATGAGCAGTTCTTC. Protein sequence: CASRGYNEQFF.

The V call is TRBV6-5, the J call TRBJ2-7; D is unresolved. The CDR3 spans 12 residues. CDR1 MNHEY and CDR2 SVGAGI come from the germline V gene. V was clipped by 0 bases and J by 7 bases, with 7 bases between them. CDR3 residues: CASSYSSREQYF. In DNA, the CDR3 is TGTGCCAGCAGTTACTCTTCGAGGGAGCAGTACTTC.

V and J are TRBV11-2 and TRBJ2-3, with unresolved D. Trimming pared 2 bases from V and 8 bases from J, leaving 5 bases between. Germline CDR1 SGHAT, CDR2 FQNNGV. This CDR3 has 11 amino acids. The CDR3 is CASSLTGTQYF. The CDR3 DNA follows: TGTGCCAGCAGCTTAACCGGTACGCAGTATTTT.

The chain is built from TRBV9 and TRBJ2-1; the match to TRBD2 covers 16 bases. Germline CDR1 reads SGDLS; CDR2 reads YYNGEE. V gave up 4 bases and J gave up 10 bases; unmatched junction bases: 8. This CDR3 is built from 16 residues. This CDR3 is CASSSNPGLAGGEQFF. CDR3 nucleotides: TGTGCCAGCAGCTCCAACCCGGGACTAGCGGGAGGGGAGCAGTTCTTC.

This chain connects TRBV4-1 to TRBJ2-4; 10 nucleotides line up with TRBD1. Trimming took 3 bases from V and 15 from J; bases not matched to a gene: 8. This CDR3 comprises 13 residues. Germline V CDR1 and CDR2: MGHRA, YSYEKL. CDR3: CASSHPTGTGVYF. CDR3 bases: TGCGCCAGCAGCCACCCCACCGGGACAGGGGTGTACTTC.